What follows describes a single T cell receptor (beta chain). Authors' data handling: Estimation of nucleated cell counts relied on the amplification of reference gene primers. Generated by immunoSEQ multiplex PCR, the TCRdb table keeps only in-frame clones and is missing some. V, J and clone size derive from that table, while D and trimming were established from the DNA sequence. The sample gives 250,000 to 350,000 clones, around 87% of which show up once; approximately 4% is in the top ten. This sample stems from a study of blood T cell repertoires in COVID-19. Study-level information: Collection of acute and convalescent COVID-19 samples took place in the United States, Italy and Spain.

Germline V CDR1 and CDR2: MDHEN, SYDVKM. The length of the CDR3 is 12 residues. The junction had 4 bases not matched to a gene; V was cut back by 4 bases and J by 8 bases. The sequence was collected from a woman in her forties or fifties with active or convalescent COVID-19. V usage is TRBV28 and J usage is TRBJ1-2; 7 nucleotides align to TRBD1. Sequencing used peripheral blood. CDR3 in DNA: TGTGCCAGCAGTTCGGGACAGTGGGGCTACACCTTC. It yields the protein CASSSGQWGYTF.